Listed below are T cell receptor beta chains from one sample, sequenced in a study of neurological immune-mediated disorders. MiXCR, applied by TCRdb to the 5' RACE reads, yields one record per CDR3 protein. The sample lists some 15,000 distinct CDR3 sequences, about 13% occurring once. The sample consisted of CD8+ T cells from blood. The receptors shown here come from a female donor with HTLV-1-associated myelopathy (HAM/TSP). Each CDR3 is given with its conserved first and last residue. A D gene is named only where the DNA matches it firmly. Clone size, where shown, is once, few, many, or a class for clones that have expanded.

V gene	J gene	D gene	clone size	CDR3 protein	CDR3 DNA
TRBV7-6	TRBJ1-1	.	.	CADSRWGTEAFF	TGTGCCGACAGCCGCTGGGGCACTGAAGCTTTCTTT
TRBV7-7	TRBJ2-7	.	many	CASSLGGGSYEQYF	TGTGCTAGCAGCTTAGGAGGGGGCTCCTACGAGCAGTACTTC
TRBV28	TRBJ2-3	.	many	CASSHLTTGTDTQYF	TGTGCCAGCAGTCACCTGACAACCGGCACAGATACGCAGTATTTT
TRBV6-1	TRBJ2-3	.	many	CASSQGPGTDTQYF	TGTGCCAGCAGTCAGGGCCCTGGCACAGATACGCAGTATTTT
TRBV5-1	TRBJ2-7	TRBD2	many	CASSSRLAGDHEQYF	TGCGCCAGCAGCTCTCGCCTAGCGGGAGACCACGAGCAGTACTTC
TRBV7-6	TRBJ2-7	.	.	CASSLAVDDEQYF	TGTGCCAGCAGCTTAGCTGTAGACGACGAGCAGTACTTC
TRBV12-3/TRBV12-4	TRBJ2-2	TRBD2	.	CASSPTSGGATGELFF	TGTGCCAGCAGTCCCACTAGCGGGGGGGCTACCGGGGAGCTGTTTTTT
TRBV5-6	TRBJ1-3	.	many	CASSLRTSGNTIYF	TGTGCCAGCAGCTTGAGGACCTCTGGAAACACCATATATTTT
TRBV7-9	TRBJ2-5	.	many	CASSPPVGSQETQYF	TGTGCCAGCAGCCCACCGGTCGGGTCGCAAGAGACCCAGTACTTC
TRBV5-6	TRBJ1-3	.	many	CASSYGTGGNTIYF	TGTGCCAGCAGCTACGGGACGGGAGGAAACACCATATATTTT
TRBV20-1	TRBJ1-1	.	many	CSAREGRRSEAFF	TGCAGTGCTAGAGAAGGACGGAGGTCTGAAGCTTTCTTT
TRBV15	TRBJ1-2	.	many	CATSRAGPRFGGYTF	TGTGCCACATCTAGGGCAGGGCCTAGGTTTGGCGGCTACACCTTC
TRBV9	TRBJ2-7	.	many	CASSAFDSYEQYF	TGTGCCAGCAGCGCCTTTGACAGCTACGAGCAGTACTTC
TRBV5-1	TRBJ2-5	.	many	CASSYRNQETQYF	TGCGCCAGCAGCTACAGGAACCAAGAGACCCAGTACTTC
TRBV29-1	TRBJ1-1	.	many	CSVGRATEAFF	TGCAGCGTGGGACGGGCCACTGAAGCTTTCTTT
TRBV6-6	TRBJ2-5	TRBD2	.	CASSYGGGETQYF	TGTGCCAGCAGTTACGGGGGGGGAGAGACCCAGTACTTC
TRBV11-2	TRBJ1-1	.	many	CASKPEGGPEAFF	TGTGCCAGCAAGCCAGAGGGGGGGCCTGAAGCTTTCTTT
TRBV6-2/TRBV6-3	TRBJ1-5	TRBD1	many	CASSRDRDQPQHF	TGTGCCAGCAGCCGGGACAGGGATCAGCCCCAGCATTTT
TRBV4-2	TRBJ2-3	.	.	CASSQTTSTDTQYF	TGTGCCAGCAGCCAGACGACCTCGACAGATACGCAGTATTTT
TRBV27	TRBJ1-6	.	many	CASSLWGGGESSYNSPLHF	TGTGCCAGCAGTTTATGGGGCGGTGGAGAGAGCTCCTATAATTCACCCCTCCACTTT
TRBV7-9	TRBJ2-7	TRBD1	many	CASSSQGVGGYSYEQYF	TGTGCCAGCAGCTCACAGGGGGTTGGCGGATACTCCTACGAGCAGTACTTC
TRBV18	TRBJ2-7	.	many	CASSPPDGLLSYEQYF	TGTGCCAGCTCACCACCGGACGGCCTCCTCTCCTACGAGCAGTACTTC
TRBV25-1	TRBJ1-5	.	many	CASSETASNQPQHF	TGTGCCAGCAGTGAGACAGCGAGCAATCAGCCCCAGCATTTT
TRBV20-1	TRBJ2-1	TRBD2	many	CSARTLAGADYNEQFF	TGCAGTGCTAGAACATTAGCGGGGGCAGATTACAATGAGCAGTTCTTC
TRBV7-8	TRBJ2-1	.	many	CASSLERGSGNEQFF	TGTGCCAGCAGCTTAGAACGCGGGTCAGGAAATGAGCAGTTCTTC
TRBV29-1	TRBJ2-5	.	many	CSVEDLGTQYF	TGCAGCGTTGAAGATCTAGGGACCCAGTACTTC
TRBV15	TRBJ2-2	.	many	CATSRDTGGEPTGELFF	TGTGCCACCAGCAGAGACACCGGGGGAGAGCCGACCGGGGAGCTGTTTTTT
TRBV20-1	TRBJ2-7	.	many	CSAYIGPPLYEQYF	TGCAGTGCTTATATCGGTCCTCCCCTCTACGAGCAGTACTTC
TRBV29-1	TRBJ1-2	.	many	CSVPGTLPGYTF	TGCAGCGTACCAGGAACGTTGCCTGGCTACACCTTC
TRBV29-1	TRBJ2-7	.	many	CSVDQGSFPHEQYF	TGCAGCGTTGACCAGGGTTCTTTCCCGCACGAGCAGTACTTC
TRBV27	TRBJ2-3	.	many	CASSYGDGTDTQYF	TGTGCCAGCAGTTACGGGGACGGCACAGATACGCAGTATTTT
TRBV10-3	TRBJ1-2	.	many	CAISESTENYGYTF	TGTGCCATCAGTGAGTCAACAGAAAACTATGGCTACACCTTC
TRBV5-1	TRBJ2-1	TRBD1	many	CASSLGGGVYNEQFF	TGCGCCAGCAGCTTGGGAGGGGGCGTTTACAATGAGCAGTTCTTC
TRBV30	TRBJ1-1	.	medium-sized	CAWSVGAGKNTEAFF	TGTGCCTGGAGTGTAGGGGCAGGGAAGAACACTGAAGCTTTCTTT
TRBV7-9	TRBJ2-5	.	many	CASSLEVRQETQYF	TGTGCCAGCAGCTTAGAGGTGCGACAAGAGACCCAGTACTTC
TRBV6-1	TRBJ1-6	.	many	CASLVGGHSPLHF	TGTGCCAGCTTGGTAGGGGGTCATTCACCCCTCCACTTT